The clone carrying this T cell receptor beta chain was found a few times. Its cognate antigen is unknown. The data belong to a study of CD8 T cells in ankylosing spondylitis. Study-wide results and limits: Several highly homologous variants made up a TCR beta motif, and this motif appeared characteristic of ankylosing spondylitis blood. Disease-linked clones were found to be CD8+ and relatively rare in peripheral blood. Prior literature has documented some motif variants in synovial fluid and blood from reactive arthritis.

The CDR3 has 14 amino acids. V was pared by 7 bases and J by 4 bases, with 11 bases of the junction left unmatched. Germline V gene lookup returns CDR1 SQVTM and CDR2 ANQGSEA. Quantitative 5'-RACE with molecular barcodes was used to make the TCR beta libraries. A single record per CDR3 protein comes from TCRdb applying MiXCR to the 5' RACE reads. The repertoire consists of about 92,000 distinct CDR3 sequences, with about 9% occurring once and the leading ten covering 5.1%. The rearrangement uses TRBV29-1 and TRBJ2-5; TRBD1 matches at 8 bases. The TCR originated in a male donor with ankylosing spondylitis or in good health (not recorded which). Sequencing was done on a sample of blood, either unsorted or a sorted T cell fraction (not recorded which). Here the CDR3 DNA reads TGCAGCGCCACAGGACAGGGAGTAGGAGAGACCCAGTACTTC. The encoded protein is CSATGQGVGETQYF.